This T cell receptor beta chain is from a study of yellow fever vaccine responses in identical twins. TCRdb analysed the RT-PCR reads with MiXCR anew, one entry per CDR3 protein. The repertoire includes about 1,000 distinct CDR3 sequences, roughly 92% of them detected once, and just under 3% sits in the top ten. Between the trimmed V and J ends, which lost 2 bases and 2 bases, there was a span of 10 bases. Per germline, CDR1 SNHLY and CDR2 FYNNEI. The CDR3 runs 14 residues. General study results and limits: On the reported evidence, twins' vaccine T cell responses seemed partly convergent and partly personalized.

As for this clonotype: The target antigen is unknown.

The receptor comes from a woman younger than 30 who received the yellow fever vaccine. Material: T cells from blood (PBMCs), unsorted or a sorted subset (not recorded which), obtained before or after yellow fever vaccination (not recorded which). This rearrangement joins TRBV2 to TRBJ2-7; D is unresolved. The CDR3 loop is CASSEQALTYEQYF. CDR3 sequence (DNA): TGTGCCAGCAGTGAACAGGCCTTAACCTACGAGCAGTACTTC.